Below are 32 T cell receptor beta chains sequenced from a single sample in a study of blood T cell repertoires in COVID-19 (dated by TCRdb to about 2020). The library was built by means of the immunoSEQ multiplex PCR assay. Held by TCRdb, this immuneACCESS table contains in-frame sequences only and omits some clones. Under half of the omission traces to an unresolved V gene where checked; the cause of the rest is unknown. In all, the sample holds 70,000 or so clones, and 85% to 90% of those were seen once. The ten largest make up about 3.2% of the sample. Material: peripheral blood. Receptors originate from a man older than 75 with acute or convalescent COVID-19.

This clone was seen a handful of times. The chain carries TRBV4-2 and TRBJ2-1; D perhaps matches TRBD1 (5 bases). Germline V CDR1 and CDR2: LGHNA, YNFKEQ. The CDR3 is made up of 16 amino acids. V lost 0 bases and J lost 0, with 9 bases in between. CDR3 nucleotides: TGTGCCAGCAGCCAAGAGGACATGAGCTCCTACAATGAGCAGTTCTTC. Translated, it gives CASSQEDMSSYNEQFF.

V usage is TRBV24-1 and J usage is TRBJ2-7; TRBD2 aligns across 9 bases. The CDR3 is made up of 16 amino acids. V lost 3 bases to trimming and J lost 3 bases; unmatched junction nucleotides: 8. Looked up from germline, CDR1 is KGHDR and CDR2 is SFDVKD. CDR3 DNA sequence: TGTGCCACCAGTGATGCCGGGACTAGCAGAATCTACGAGCAGTACTTC. This gives the protein CATSDAGTSRIYEQYF.

V gene TRBV7-2 combines with J gene TRBJ2-3; D unresolved. Germline CDR1 and CDR2: SGHTA and FQGNSA. The ends were cut back, 1 base at V and 1 base at J, with 6 bases in the middle. This CDR3 comprises 14 residues. The CDR3 DNA is TGTGCCAGCAGCTTAGTGCGTGGCACAGATACGCAGTATTTT. Encoded protein: CASSLVRGTDTQYF.

The chain employs TRBV7-2 and TRBJ2-3; 16 positions agree with TRBD2. The V and J ends lost 4 bases and 3 bases, in that order; junction bases with no gene match: 7. Germline V gene sequence: CDR1 SGHTA, CDR2 FQGNSA. The CDR3 has 18 amino acids. CDR3 DNA sequence: TGTGCCAGCAGCTCAGGGACTAGCGGGAGGGCCCCAACAGATACGCAGTATTTT. Translating gives CASSSGTSGRAPTDTQYF. The full variable domain, its missing parts supplied by reference TRBV7-2 and TRBJ2-3, is GAGVSQSPSNKVTEKGKDVELRCDPISGHTALYWYRQSLGQGLEFLIYFQGNSAPDKSGLPSDRFSAERTGGSVSTLTIQRTQQEDSAVYLCASSSGTSGRAPTDTQYFGPGTRLTVL.

The chain carries TRBV5-1 and TRBJ2-7; D ambiguous. Germline V lookup: CDR1 SGHRS, CDR2 YFSETQ. Trimming took 3 bases from V and 1 from J, leaving 17 bases between them. The CDR3 has 16 amino acids. The CDR3 sequence: CASSYTDTPKSYEQYF. In DNA form, the CDR3 reads TGCGCCAGCAGCTACACCGACACCCCAAAATCCTACGAGCAGTACTTC.

The V gene is TRBV27, the J gene TRBJ1-6, with a tentative D call TRBD1 (5 bases). This CDR3 region has 16 residues. V dropped 6 bases and J dropped 5 bases, with 17 bases sitting between them. The germline gives CDR1 MNHEY, CDR2 SMNVEV (reference sequence). The CDR3 DNA reads TGTGCCAGCAGGTTAAAGGCGGGGGGTGATAATTCACCCCTCCACTTT. Its protein product is CASRLKAGGDNSPLHF.

The sample holds one count of this clone. The chain links TRBV12-2 to TRBJ2-3; the D call in the table, TRBD2, was not verified against the DNA. TRBV12-2 represents a pseudogene. The CDR3 is 14 amino acids. Written as DNA, the CDR3 is TGTGCAAGTCGCTTAGGGCCTAGAGCGGAAACGCAGTATTTT. Its translation is CASRLGPRAETQYF.

The V call is TRBV5-8, the J call TRBJ1-1; 9 nucleotides match TRBD1. This CDR3 has 17 amino acids. CDR1 SGHTS and CDR2 YDEGEE come from the germline V gene. Unmatched junction bases numbered 7, after V lost 0 bases and J lost 1 base. CDR3 amino acids: CASSLGTGALGNTEAFF. As DNA, the CDR3 is TGTGCCAGCAGCTTGGGGACAGGGGCACTAGGGAACACTGAAGCTTTCTTT.

The V call is TRBV18, the J call TRBJ1-5; TRBD1 matches at 7 bases. The CDR3 runs to 16 residues. J was trimmed by 2 bases and V by 3 bases; bases with no gene match: 7. The V gene's germline CDR1 is KGHSH and CDR2 LQKENI. CDR3 nucleotides: TGTGCCAGCTCACCGTCACCAGGGGGTGGCAATCAGCCCCAGCATTTT. It translates to CASSPSPGGGNQPQHF. The whole variable domain, filled in from reference TRBV18 and TRBJ1-5, reads NAGVMQNPRHLVRRRGQEARLRCSPMKGHSHVYWYRQLPEEGLKFMVYLQKENIIDESGMPKERFSAEFPKEGPSILRIQQVVRGDSAAYFCASSPSPGGGNQPQHFGDGTRLSIL.

J is TRBJ1-5 and V is TRBV10-3; possible D gene TRBD1, 5 bases. CDR1 ENHRY and CDR2 SYGVKD come from the germline V gene. CDR3 length equals 15 residues. V lost 4 bases to trimming and J lost 7 bases, with 17 bases between them. CDR3 amino acids: CAISGSGRGGQPQHF. The CDR3 nucleotides read TGTGCCATCAGTGGGTCGGGGAGGGGTGGACAGCCCCAGCATTTT.

The chain carries TRBV27 and TRBJ2-1; the D gene is possibly TRBD2 (6 bases). There are 15 residues in the CDR3. Germline V gene data show CDR1 as MNHEY and CDR2 as SMNVEV (reference sequence). V lost 5 bases to trimming and J lost 10 bases, with 21 bases between them. This CDR3 reads CASSLRDSLLKEQFF. CDR3 bases: TGTGCCAGCAGTCTTCGGGACTCGCTCCTGAAGGAGCAGTTCTTC.

This clone was recorded a few times. In nucleotides, the CDR3 is TGTGCCTGGAGTGTAGCGGGTAATCAGCCCCAGCATTTT. Translated, it gives CAWSVAGNQPQHF. The chain carries TRBV30 and TRBJ1-5, with D hard to call. Germline V CDR1 and CDR2: GTSNPN, SVGIG (reference sequence). The CDR3 runs 13 residues. Trimming took 0 bases from V and 4 from J, leaving 7 bases between them. Using reference TRBV30 and TRBJ1-5 for the parts outside the CDR3, the full variable domain is SQTIHQWPATLVQPVGSPLSLECTVEGTSNPNLYWYRQAAGRGLQLLFYSVGIGQISSEVPQNLSASRPQDRQFILSSKKLLLSDSGFYLCAWSVAGNQPQHFGDGTRLSIL.

V gene TRBV30 combines with J gene TRBJ2-1, with 7 bases lining up with TRBD2. Losses at the gene ends were 3 bases for V and 15 bases for J; bases not matched to a gene: 14. The CDR3 totals 13 residues. The germline gives CDR1 GTSNPN, CDR2 SVGIG (reference sequence). In DNA, the CDR3 is TGTGCCTGGAGGGGGAGGGACCGTGACGGTCCGTTCTTC. Translating it yields CAWRGRDRDGPFF.

The gene calls are TRBV19 and TRBJ1-5; D gene ambiguous. V dropped 1 base and J dropped 0 bases, with 10 bases sitting between them. The germline V gene has CDR1 LNHDA and CDR2 SQIVND (reference sequence). The CDR3 has 16 amino acids. CDR3 residues: CASSIAWALSNQPQHF. The CDR3, as DNA: TGTGCCAGTAGTATAGCTTGGGCACTTAGCAATCAGCCCCAGCATTTT.

V and J are TRBV4-2 and TRBJ1-4; D is unclear. The V end lost 0 bases, the J end lost 2 bases, and 13 bases lay between the germline ends. CDR1 is LGHNA, CDR2 YNFKEQ, per germline. The CDR3 extends over 17 amino acids. CDR3 region: CASSQEGAYFTNEKLFF. The CDR3 DNA reads TGTGCCAGCAGCCAAGAGGGCGCATACTTCACTAATGAAAAACTGTTTTTT.

CDR3 in DNA: TGTGCCAGCAGCCGCGAGCGGGAGCTAAATGAGCAGTTCTTC. It specifies CASSRERELNEQFF. The chain carries TRBV2 and TRBJ2-1, with TRBD2 matching over 8 bases. The junction had 8 bases not matched to a gene; V was cut back by 6 bases and J by 7 bases. The germline CDR1 and CDR2 sequences are SNHLY and FYNNEI. This CDR3 is 14 amino acids long.

The chain combines TRBV7-8 with TRBJ2-2; 8 nucleotides match TRBD1. With V trimmed by 7 bases and J by 2 bases, 6 bases remained unmatched. Germline V gives CDR1 SGHVS, CDR2 FQNEAQ. This CDR3 has 15 residues. DNA of the CDR3: TGTGCCAGCATCCGACAGGGGCCAAACACCGGGGAGCTGTTTTTT. It codes for CASIRQGPNTGELFF.

In its sample, this clone was seen a few times. The chain uses TRBV5-4 and TRBJ2-7, with 8 bases lining up with TRBD1. CDR3 size: 15 residues. Germline trimming cut 0 bases from V and 2 bases from J; bases unmatched to any gene: 4. Germline CDR1 is SGHNT and CDR2 is YYREEE (reference sequence). The CDR3: CASSLAVTGAYEQYF. The CDR3 DNA follows: TGTGCCAGCAGCTTGGCTGTGACAGGGGCCTACGAGCAGTACTTC.

The CDR3 coding sequence is TGTGCCAGTCACCGCTCACAGGGCCACACCGGGGAGCTGTTTTTT. The encoded protein is CASHRSQGHTGELFF. V is TRBV19 and J is TRBJ2-2; TRBD1 is a possible D gene (6 bases). The CDR3 contains 15 residues. Trimming stripped 8 bases from V and 3 bases from J, with 16 bases between. The germline CDR1 and CDR2 sequences are LNHDA and SQIVND (reference sequence).

The rearrangement joins TRBV30 to TRBJ2-1, with a tentative D call TRBD1 (5 bases). Trimming pared 8 bases from V and 0 bases from J, leaving 14 bases between. The CDR3 length is 14 residues. Germline CDR1 and CDR2: GTSNPN and SVGIG (reference sequence). The CDR3 protein is CAGSRQSSYNEQFF. The CDR3 bases are TGTGCCGGTTCCAGACAGAGCTCCTACAATGAGCAGTTCTTC.

This clone was found once. V is TRBV6-5 and J is TRBJ2-5, with a tentative D call TRBD2 (7 bases). CDR3 length: 14 amino acids. Germline V gene data show CDR1 as MNHEY and CDR2 as SVGAGI. V dropped 7 bases and J dropped 4 bases, with 16 bases sitting between them. CDR3 in DNA: TGTGCCAGCACCAGGGGAGGGAGAGTAGAGACCCAGTACTTC. Its protein product is CASTRGGRVETQYF.

The rearrangement uses TRBV24-1 and TRBJ1-2; TRBD1 matches at 8 bases. CDR1 KGHDR and CDR2 SFDVKD come from the germline V gene. J gave up 8 bases and V 7 bases, and 11 bases lay outside the gene matches. The CDR3 runs 14 residues. The CDR3 DNA reads as TGTGCCACCAGCCCGGGACAGGCCCCAAGCGGCTACACCTTC. Translated, it gives CATSPGQAPSGYTF.

This clone has only a few counts. The rearrangement links TRBV6-5 to TRBJ1-3; D unresolved. Germline CDR1 and CDR2: MNHEY and SVGAGI. Trimming removed 0 bases at V and 0 bases at J, with 9 bases between. The CDR3 is 16 residues long. The CDR3 sequence is CASSYSRASSGNTIYF. Written as DNA, the CDR3 is TGTGCCAGCAGTTACTCGCGGGCCTCCTCTGGAAACACCATATATTTT.

This sequence joins TRBV6-5 and TRBJ2-7; 9 bases line up with TRBD2. The trim removed 5 bases at V and 7 bases at J, leaving 9 bases unmatched. In germline, CDR1 is MNHEY, CDR2 SVGAGI. The CDR3 runs to 14 residues. CDR3 region: CASSTGTSRTEQYF. The CDR3 DNA follows: TGTGCCAGCAGTACCGGGACTAGCCGTACGGAGCAGTACTTC.

The rearrangement joins TRBV19 to TRBJ2-3; D is possibly TRBD1 (6 bases). From germline, CDR1 is LNHDA and CDR2 SQIVND (reference sequence). CDR3 length: 16 residues. V lost 4 bases to trimming and J lost 7 bases, with 21 bases between them. This chain's CDR3 is CASSTTGGRTRNTQYF. Here the CDR3 DNA reads TGTGCCAGTAGTACGACAGGAGGTCGCACACGAAATACGCAGTATTTT.

The gene calls are TRBV18 and TRBJ1-5, with D unresolved. Germline CDR1 reads KGHSH; CDR2 reads LQKENI. The CDR3 consists of 14 residues. The ends were cut back, 3 bases at V and 1 base at J, with 7 bases in the middle. The CDR3 spells CASSPARSNQPQHF. In DNA, the CDR3 is TGTGCCAGCTCACCTGCGAGGAGCAATCAGCCCCAGCATTTT.

Remarks on this clone: Other nucleotide sequences in the sample specify the same CDR3. V usage is TRBV5-8 and J usage is TRBJ1-2, with 7 positions matching TRBD1. Looked up from germline, CDR1 is SGHTS and CDR2 is YDEGEE. The V and J ends lost 5 bases and 5 bases, in that order; junction bases with no gene match: 6. The CDR3 extends over 13 amino acids. This CDR3 is CASRRTGGYGYTF. The CDR3 DNA reads TGTGCCAGCAGGCGGACAGGCGGATATGGCTACACCTTC.

This chain links TRBV6-2 or TRBV6-3 with TRBJ1-2; D is undetermined. Germline assignment: CDR1 MNHEY and CDR2 SVGEGT. V was clipped by 2 bases and J by 3 bases, with 7 bases between them. The CDR3 totals 13 residues. DNA for the CDR3: TGTGCCAGCAGTTACCCCAGGTACTATGGCTACACCTTC. Encoded protein: CASSYPRYYGYTF.

The DNA for the CDR3 is TGTGCCAGCAGTTTAACCGTAGTGCCCAAAAACATTCAGTACTTC. It codes for CASSLTVVPKNIQYF. The chain carries TRBV27 and TRBJ2-4; D not resolved. This CDR3 region has 15 residues. Between the trimmed V and J ends, which lost 2 bases and 2 bases, there was a span of 10 bases. CDR1 and CDR2 from the germline V gene are MNHEY and SMNVEV (reference sequence).

The chain recombines TRBV28 with TRBJ1-2; tentative D call: TRBD1 (5 bases). The V and J ends lost 7 bases and 4 bases respectively, with 16 bases between them. CDR3 size: 14 residues. The germline V gene encodes CDR1 MDHEN and CDR2 SYDVKM. The CDR3 sequence is CASTPGGSPYGYTF. CDR3 nucleotide sequence: TGTGCCAGCACCCCGGGGGGATCCCCCTATGGCTACACCTTC.

The V call is TRBV24-1, the J call TRBJ1-1; D gene ambiguous. Germline V lookup: CDR1 KGHDR, CDR2 SFDVKD. Trimming left V 1 base short and J 5 bases short, with 7 bases between. This CDR3 contains 13 residues. The CDR3 protein is CATSDFGGTEAFF. The CDR3, as DNA: TGTGCCACCAGTGATTTCGGAGGAACTGAAGCTTTCTTT.

This chain connects TRBV24-1 to TRBJ1-1, with D perhaps TRBD1 (5 bases). Germline CDR1 KGHDR, CDR2 SFDVKD. The CDR3 has 14 amino acids. Trimming cost V 3 bases and J 0 bases, with 7 bases left between them. CDR3 nucleotides: TGTGCCACCAGTGATCCGGACATGAACACTGAAGCTTTCTTT. The encoded protein is CATSDPDMNTEAFF.